The 5 T cell receptor beta chains below all came from one sample that was sequenced in a study of blood T cell repertoires in COVID-19. The table came from immunoSEQ multiplex PCR; TCRdb's copy has only in-frame clones and leaves some out. This sample carries approximately 180,000 clones, more than 85% of them seen once, and the ten largest clones take around 1.2%. The sequenced sample was PBMCs or T cells enriched from blood (not recorded which). Receptors originate from a human donor with acute COVID-19. The donor label of this sample is uncertain.

This rearrangement joins TRBV29-1 to TRBJ1-1; D uncertain. V was cut by 6 bases and J by 6 bases, with 14 bases left in between. The CDR3 contains 12 residues. The germline CDR1 and CDR2 sequences are SQVTM and ANQGSEA. The CDR3, as DNA: TGCAGCGTCTCCGGGAGGAGGGCTGAAGCTTTCTTT. Its translation: CSVSGRRAEAFF.

V gene TRBV2 combines with J gene TRBJ2-2, with D possibly being TRBD2 (6 bases). The CDR3 runs to 14 residues. V was clipped by 4 bases and J by 4 bases, with 10 bases between them. Germline CDR1 and CDR2: SNHLY and FYNNEI. The CDR3 region has the DNA TGTGCCAGCAGTGTCCGGGAGATCACCGGGGAGCTGTTTTTT. Translated: CASSVREITGELFF. Full variable domain (rest looked up from reference TRBV2 and TRBJ2-2): EPEVTQTPSHQVTQMGQEVILRCVPISNHLYFYWYRQILGQKVEFLVSFYNNEISEKSEIFDDQFSVERPDGSNFTLKIRSTKLEDSAMYFCASSVREITGELFFGEGSRLTVL.

The V and J genes are TRBV2 and TRBJ1-1; the match to TRBD1 covers 7 bases. Germline V gene data show CDR1 as SNHLY and CDR2 as FYNNEI. The ends lost 0 bases at V and 0 bases at J; junction bases unmatched: 4. This CDR3 contains 16 residues. The CDR3 region is CASSEAPGQLNTEAFF. CDR3 DNA: TGTGCCAGCAGTGAAGCTCCGGGACAGTTGAACACTGAAGCTTTCTTT.

V is TRBV7-3 and J is TRBJ2-3, with 9 nucleotides matching TRBD1. The germline V gene has CDR1 SGHTA and CDR2 FQGTGA. With V trimmed by 2 bases and J by 6 bases, 6 bases remained unmatched. The CDR3 consists of 15 residues. The CDR3 loop is CASSLGTGFPDTQYF. The DNA of the CDR3 is TGTGCCAGCAGCTTAGGGACAGGGTTCCCCGATACGCAGTATTTT. Full variable domain (rest looked up from reference TRBV7-3 and TRBJ2-3): GAGVSQTPSNKVTEKGKYVELRCDPISGHTALYWYRQSLGQGPEFLIYFQGTGAADDSGLPNDRFFAVRPEGSVSTLKIQRTERGDSAVYLCASSLGTGFPDTQYFGPGTRLTVL.

This clone was counted a single time. V and J are TRBV6-4 and TRBJ2-3, with TRBD2 identical over 10 bases. V gave up 5 bases and J gave up 6 bases; unmatched junction bases: 8. This CDR3 region has 15 residues. Germline V gives CDR1 MRHNA, CDR2 SNTAGT. The DNA for the CDR3 is TGTGCCAGCAGTCTAGCGGGGGCCGGTGGGGATACGCAGTATTTT. Amino acids: CASSLAGAGGDTQYF.